Below are 25 T cell receptor beta chains sequenced from a single sample in a study of cytomegalovirus exposure and HLA in healthy donors (dated by TCRdb to 2017 to 2019). Libraries were constructed by the immunoSEQ multiplex PCR assay. For the multiplex PCR, a mixture combining 60 forward primers for TCR Vbeta segments and 13 reverse primers for TCR Jbeta segments was used. Here the immuneACCESS table is served through TCRdb, limited to in-frame sequences with V and J called. Missing clones are a known gap in these copies; in checked studies unresolved V genes cover under half, and the rest lacks a known reason. Here the sample has 150,000 to 200,000 clones; approximately 75% occur a single time. The top ten clones comprise approximately 2.1% of the sample. The specimen was PBMCs. These receptor sequences come from a woman between 18 and 30 years old in good health and CMV-seronegative.

This clone was counted a single time. This chain connects TRBV28 to TRBJ2-3; 7 positions agree with TRBD1. Trimming removed 5 bases from V and 2 bases from J; junction bases left unmatched: 1. The CDR3 is made up of 13 amino acids. Germline assignment: CDR1 MDHEN and CDR2 SYDVKM. The CDR3 sequence: CASSEGATDTQYF. The CDR3 region has the DNA TGTGCCAGCAGTGAGGGGGCCACAGATACGCAGTATTTT.

V gene TRBV11-2 combines with J gene TRBJ2-1; D remains ambiguous. CDR1 and CDR2 (germline): SGHAT, FQNNGV. The CDR3 has 12 residues. Trimming removed 5 bases at V and 8 bases at J, with 10 bases between. For the CDR3, the DNA is TGTGCCAGCAGCCCCCATGCGGATGAGCAGTTCTTC. Translation gives CASSPHADEQFF.

The chain carries TRBV4-2 and TRBJ2-7, with TRBD2 as a possible D gene (5 bases). Per germline, CDR1 LGHNA and CDR2 YNFKEQ. V gave up 2 bases and J gave up 6 bases, with 11 bases separating them. This CDR3 comprises 13 residues. Here the CDR3 reads CASSQFPAGEQYF. The CDR3 DNA sequence: TGTGCCAGCAGCCAATTTCCGGCGGGCGAGCAGTACTTC.

The chain has TRBV27 and TRBJ2-2; the match to TRBD1 covers 7 bases. V lost 3 bases, J lost 7 bases, and 20 bases stayed unmatched. Germline CDR1 and CDR2: MNHEY and SMNVEV (reference sequence). The CDR3 runs 19 residues. This CDR3 is CASSLYPRIGTDKNGELFF. The CDR3 DNA is TGTGCCAGCAGTTTGTATCCGCGAATCGGGACAGACAAGAACGGGGAGCTGTTTTTT.

The rearrangement links TRBV2 to TRBJ2-3; TRBD1 matches at 8 bases. The CDR3 length is 15 residues. Germline lookup yields CDR1 SNHLY and CDR2 FYNNEI. V was clipped by 6 bases and J by 6 bases; unmatched bases: 11. The DNA for the CDR3 is TGTGCCAGCAGCCCGCGGACAGGGAGGATCGATACGCAGTATTTT. Its protein product is CASSPRTGRIDTQYF.

The chain links TRBV2 to TRBJ2-1, with a possible D match to TRBD1 (6 bases). Trimming cost V 6 bases and J 7 bases, with 19 bases left between them. Germline V lookup: CDR1 SNHLY, CDR2 FYNNEI. The CDR3 is made up of 15 amino acids. This CDR3 is CASSTGGRSWNEQFF. In nucleotides, the CDR3 is TGTGCCAGCAGCACTGGGGGCAGGTCGTGGAATGAGCAGTTCTTC.

On this clone itself: A junction boundary mismatches the germline segment, possibly from a read error. This chain connects TRBV7-9 to TRBJ1-2; 8 nucleotides agree with TRBD1. The CDR3 has 12 amino acids. Germline CDR1 SEHNR, CDR2 FQNEAQ (reference sequence). The CDR3 is CSSSPGGYGYTF. CDR3 DNA sequence: TGTTCCAGCAGCCCAGGGGGCTACGGCTACACCTTC.

The CDR3 here is CAGRGVLSNQPQHF. CDR3 nucleotides: TGTGCCGGTCGCGGAGTCTTAAGCAATCAGCCCCAGCATTTT. V usage is TRBV28 and J usage is TRBJ1-5; D is undetermined. The V end lost 11 bases, the J end lost 1 base, and 15 bases lay between the germline ends. In germline, CDR1 is MDHEN, CDR2 SYDVKM. This CDR3 is built from 14 residues.

The chain carries TRBV28 and TRBJ2-1; 12 bases align to TRBD2. This CDR3 has 19 residues. Germline V CDR1 and CDR2: MDHEN, SYDVKM. V lost 4 bases to trimming and J lost 4 bases; unmatched junction nucleotides: 14. CDR3 residues: CASSSTTSGSPRGYNEQFF. CDR3 sequence (DNA): TGTGCCAGCAGTTCGACGACTAGCGGGAGTCCCAGGGGATACAATGAGCAGTTCTTC. Complete variable domain (other parts from reference TRBV28 and TRBJ2-1): DVKVTQSSRYLVKRTGEKVFLECVQDMDHENMFWYRQDPGLGLRLIYFSYDVKMKEKGDIPEGYSVSREKKERFSLILESASTNQTSMYLCASSSTTSGSPRGYNEQFFGPGTRLTVL.

This clone was seen a handful of times. The chain couples TRBV6-5 to TRBJ1-2; 7 bases fit TRBD1. This CDR3 region has 15 residues. CDR1 is MNHEY and CDR2 is SVGAGI in the germline V gene. The ends lost 5 bases at V and 4 bases at J; junction bases unmatched: 10. The CDR3 reads CASSKDREGFYGYTF. In DNA, the CDR3 is TGTGCCAGCAGTAAAGACAGGGAAGGGTTCTATGGCTACACCTTC.

This clone came up once. J is TRBJ2-1 and V is TRBV5-1; 8 positions match TRBD2. Germline V lookup: CDR1 SGHRS, CDR2 YFSETQ. The junction had 5 bases not matched to a gene; V was cut back by 3 bases and J by 6 bases. This CDR3 comprises 14 residues. The CDR3 is CASSSSGGGNEQFF. Written as DNA, the CDR3 is TGCGCCAGCAGCTCGTCGGGGGGGGGCAATGAGCAGTTCTTC.

The chain uses TRBV5-6 and TRBJ1-1; possibly TRBD1 for D (5 bases). V was shortened by 1 base and J by 4 bases, with 14 bases between the two germline ends. The CDR3 has 15 residues. Germline V lookup: CDR1 SGHDT, CDR2 YYEEEE. The CDR3 DNA reads as TGTGCCAGCAGCTTGAGGTACAGGACGTCCACTGAAGCTTTCTTT. It codes for CASSLRYRTSTEAFF.

V gene TRBV4-1 combines with J gene TRBJ2-2, with TRBD1 identical over 7 bases. The CDR3 consists of 16 residues. In germline, CDR1 is MGHRA, CDR2 YSYEKL. V trimming: 4 bases; J trimming: 6 bases; junction bases outside the gene matches: 11. The DNA for the CDR3 is TGCGCCAGCAGCCCGCCAAGTAACAGGGGCCCCGGGGAGCTGTTTTTT. Its translation is CASSPPSNRGPGELFF.

J is TRBJ2-5 and V is TRBV5-4; 9 nucleotides agree with TRBD1. The CDR3 has 13 residues. J was trimmed by 4 bases and V by 3 bases; bases with no gene match: 1. Per the germline V gene, CDR1 is SGHNT and CDR2 is YYREEE (reference sequence). The CDR3 bases are TGTGCCAGCAGCTGGGGACAGGGAGAGACCCAGTACTTC. Protein: CASSWGQGETQYF.

The table lists this clone with a few counts. In the same sample, other DNA sequences code for this CDR3. CDR3 amino acids: CASSQGVAGAFYNEQFF. The CDR3 nucleotides read TGCGCCAGCAGCCAAGGGGTAGCGGGGGCCTTTTACAATGAGCAGTTCTTC. The chain combines TRBV4-1 with TRBJ2-1; 9 bases map to TRBD2. The CDR3 totals 17 residues. The V gene end was trimmed by 1 base and the J gene end by 4 bases; junction bases not matched to a gene: 8. The germline V gene has CDR1 MGHRA and CDR2 YSYEKL.

The V and J genes are TRBV4-2 and TRBJ2-1, with 9 nucleotides matching TRBD2. The germline V gene has CDR1 LGHNA and CDR2 YNFKEQ. This CDR3 region has 16 residues. V lost 4 bases and J lost 3; bases outside the gene matches: 7. CDR3: CASSPPRLADYNEQFF. CDR3 sequence (DNA): TGTGCCAGCAGCCCCCCACGACTAGCGGACTACAATGAGCAGTTCTTC.

The chain combines TRBV28 with TRBJ1-2, with 8 bases lining up with TRBD1. V lost 6 bases to trimming and J lost 4 bases; unmatched junction nucleotides: 10. Germline CDR1 reads MDHEN; CDR2 reads SYDVKM. This CDR3 has 15 residues. The chain's CDR3 is CASSPLDRESYGYTF. The CDR3 DNA sequence: TGTGCCAGCAGCCCACTGGACAGGGAAAGCTATGGCTACACCTTC.

The chain is built from TRBV7-3 and TRBJ2-7; 12 nucleotides agree with TRBD1. Trimming cost V 1 base and J 7 bases; bases outside gene matches: 11. Per the germline V gene, CDR1 is SGHTA and CDR2 is FQGTGA. The CDR3 spans 17 residues. CDR3 protein: CASSLMGQGAPSFEQYF. The CDR3 DNA follows: TGTGCCAGCAGCTTAATGGGACAGGGGGCGCCGTCGTTTGAGCAGTACTTC. Combining the CDR3 with reference TRBV7-3 and TRBJ2-7 gives the whole variable domain GAGVSQTPSNKVTEKGKYVELRCDPISGHTALYWYRQSLGQGPEFLIYFQGTGAADDSGLPNDRFFAVRPEGSVSTLKIQRTERGDSAVYLCASSLMGQGAPSFEQYFGPGTRLTVT.

The genes are TRBV5-1 and TRBJ1-1; no clear D. Trimming took off 6 bases at V and 1 base at J, with 10 bases between the two ends. Germline loops: CDR1 SGHRS, CDR2 YFSETQ. This CDR3 comprises 13 residues. CDR3 DNA sequence: TGCGCCAGCAATGAGGAGACGAACACTGAAGCTTTCTTT. Its translation is CASNEETNTEAFF.

The chain couples TRBV9 to TRBJ2-6; possible D gene TRBD1, 5 bases. Germline V CDR1 and CDR2: SGDLS, YYNGEE. The V and J ends lost 0 bases and 3 bases respectively, with 7 bases between them. This CDR3 has 15 residues. The CDR3 loop is CASSVEGHGANVLTF. CDR3 nucleotides: TGTGCCAGCAGCGTAGAGGGGCATGGGGCCAACGTCCTGACTTTC.

The CDR3 sequence: CATSRDSPYQETQYF. The DNA for the CDR3 is TGTGCCACCAGCAGAGACAGTCCGTACCAAGAGACCCAGTACTTC. The chain is built from TRBV15 and TRBJ2-5; no firm D call. The germline gives CDR1 LNHNV, CDR2 YYDKDF (reference sequence). V was clipped by 0 bases and J by 0 bases, with 8 bases between them. There are 15 residues in the CDR3.

J is TRBJ2-7 and V is TRBV11-2; D is uncertain. The CDR3 has 15 amino acids. The V gene lost 5 bases and the J gene lost 2 bases, with 16 bases spanning the gap. Germline V gene sequence: CDR1 SGHAT, CDR2 FQNNGV. CDR3 amino acids: CASSASAVLTYEQYF. For the CDR3, the DNA is TGTGCCAGCAGCGCATCCGCAGTCCTCACCTACGAGCAGTACTTC.

A single count supports this clone. The junction differs from germline at one of its ends, possibly a read error. The chain employs TRBV7-9 and TRBJ2-7; TRBD2 agrees at 10 bases. CDR3 length equals 13 residues. Germline CDR1 is SEHNR and CDR2 is FQNEAQ (reference sequence). The CDR3 sequence is CSSSRTSGYEQYF. The CDR3, as DNA: TGTTCCAGCAGCCGGACTAGCGGCTACGAGCAGTACTTC.

The chain carries TRBV9 and TRBJ2-6; 8 bases match TRBD2. The germline V gene encodes CDR1 SGDLS and CDR2 YYNGEE. Trimming took 4 bases from V and 2 from J; bases not matched to a gene: 11. The CDR3 has 18 residues. CDR3 loop: CASSPRDGGEAGANVLTF. CDR3 in DNA: TGTGCCAGCAGCCCAAGGGACGGGGGGGAGGCTGGGGCCAACGTCCTGACTTTC.

The chain employs TRBV6-4 and TRBJ2-3; 11 nucleotides align to TRBD2. Per the germline V gene, CDR1 is MRHNA and CDR2 is SNTAGT. V shed 0 bases and J 6 bases; nucleotides not matched to a gene: 5. CDR3 size: 16 residues. The CDR3 sequence: CASSDSSGGAVDTQYF. The CDR3 DNA reads as TGTGCCAGCAGTGACTCTAGCGGGGGGGCCGTGGATACGCAGTATTTT.